This T cell receptor beta chain comes out of a study of blood T cell repertoires in COVID-19. TCRdb's table, derived via immunoSEQ multiplex PCR, lists solely in-frame clones and lacks some. In the table there are 200,000 to 300,000 clones, around 84% of which are singletons. CDR1 and CDR2 (germline): WNHNN, SYGVQD (reference sequence). The CDR3 length is 14 residues. Losses at the gene ends were 3 bases for V and 9 bases for J; bases not matched to a gene: 8. Sequencing was done on a sample of peripheral blood. The chain couples TRBV10-1 to TRBJ2-1, with 7 bases aligning to TRBD1. The clonotype was recovered from a man aged 35 to 55 who had recovered from COVID-19. As DNA, the CDR3 is TGCGCCAGCAGTGAAAACTTCAGACAGGGTGAGCAGTTCTTC. It yields the protein CASSENFRQGEQFF.